These T cell receptor beta chains were read from a single sample in a study of graft-versus-host responses after intestinal transplantation. Here immunoSEQ multiplex PCR was the method, and the copy in TCRdb shows in-frame clones only, minus some. There are just under 1,500 clones in the sample; 92% occur only once, and 7.9% lies in the top ten. The sample consisted of PBMCs, taken 8 days after intestinal transplant. These receptor sequences come from a human patient who received an intestinal transplant, so some T cells may come from the graft donor. Both conserved end residues are part of each CDR3. D genes are given only for firm matches. Clone size is not always given. Where it is, it says once, few, many or a class for expanded clones.

d_call,j_call,clone_size,v_call,cdr3_aa,cdr3_nt
NA,TRBJ1-1,NA,TRBV7-9,CASSSTGSVGEYTEAFF,TGTGCCAGCAGCTCTACAGGATCGGTGGGGGAGTACACTGAAGCTTTCTTT
TRBD1,TRBJ2-1,NA,TRBV11-2,CASSLGQANEQFF,TGTGCCAGCAGCCTAGGACAGGCCAATGAGCAGTTCTTC
TRBD1,TRBJ1-2,NA,TRBV6-4,CASSGNTGGASGYTF,TGTGCCAGCAGTGGAAACACAGGGGGCGCGAGTGGCTACACCTTC
TRBD1,TRBJ1-4,NA,TRBV4-1,CASGVTGSGEKLFF,TGCGCCAGCGGGGTGACAGGGAGTGGTGAAAAACTGTTTTTT
NA,TRBJ2-7,NA,TRBV28,CASSFGGLGEQYF,TGTGCCAGCAGTTTTGGGGGGCTCGGCGAGCAGTACTTC
NA,TRBJ2-3,NA,TRBV27,CASSLSSLAPKEDTQYF,TGTGCCAGCAGTTTATCGTCGCTAGCGCCTAAGGAGGATACGCAGTATTTT
NA,TRBJ1-1,once,TRBV19,CASSGEQLNTEAFF,TGTGCCAGTAGTGGAGAGCAGTTGAACACTGAAGCTTTCTTT
NA,TRBJ2-7,NA,TRBV5-4,CASSLKGSYEQYF,TGTGCCAGCAGTCTGAAAGGCTCCTACGAGCAGTACTTC
NA,TRBJ2-1,once,TRBV28,CASSKLGSGSNEQFF,TGTGCCAGCAGCAAGTTAGGGTCAGGGTCCAATGAGCAGTTCTTC
NA,TRBJ2-7,NA,TRBV5-4,CASSLKGSYEQYF,TGTGCCAGCAGTCTGAAAGGCTCCTACGAGCAGTACTTC
NA,TRBJ2-4,NA,TRBV21-1,CASSYVMLQQRKNIQYF,TGTGCCAGCAGTTACGTGATGCTACAGCAAAGAAAAAACATTCAGTACTTC
TRBD1,TRBJ2-5,NA,TRBV7-8,CASSLLGDRGRRTQYF,TGTGCCAGCAGCTTACTTGGTGACAGGGGGCGACGGACCCAGTACTTC
NA,TRBJ1-4,NA,TRBV21-1,CASSNGTVRNEKLFF,TGTGCCAGCAGCAACGGGACAGTCCGTAATGAAAAACTGTTTTTT
TRBD2,TRBJ2-1,few,TRBV5-6,CASSLGAGAYNEQFF,TGTGCCAGCAGCTTGGGGGCGGGGGCCTACAATGAGCAGTTCTTC
NA,TRBJ2-7,NA,TRBV4-2,CASSQEGDSSYEQYF,TGTGCCAGCAGCCAAGAAGGAGACAGCTCCTACGAGCAGTACTTC
TRBD2,TRBJ2-3,NA,TRBV4-2,CASSQDLAGGTDTQYF,TGTGCCAGCAGCCAAGATCTAGCGGGGGGCACAGATACGCAGTATTTT
NA,TRBJ2-3,NA,TRBV12-5,CASGFIQGNTDTQYF,TGTGCTAGTGGTTTTATCCAGGGGAACACAGATACGCAGTATTTT
NA,TRBJ2-7,once,TRBV21-1,CASSKDLLGTSGRSTYEQYF,TGTGCCAGCAGCAAAGACTTGTTAGGGACTAGCGGGAGGTCGACCTACGAGCAGTACTTC
TRBD2,TRBJ2-2,NA,TRBV5-1,CASSWGGGNTGELFF,TGCGCCAGCAGCTGGGGCGGGGGGAACACCGGGGAGCTGTTTTTT
TRBD2,TRBJ2-1,NA,TRBV6-4,CASSDGTSGGNEQFF,TGTGCCAGCAGTGACGGGACTAGCGGGGGCAATGAGCAGTTCTTC
TRBD1,TRBJ2-3,once,TRBV6-1,CASSGTGGADTQYF,TGTGCCAGCAGTGGGACAGGGGGCGCAGATACGCAGTATTTT
NA,TRBJ2-5,NA,TRBV7-8,CASSWGTGLDQETQYF,TGTGCCAGCAGCTGGGGTACAGGGTTAGACCAAGAGACCCAGTACTTC
TRBD2,TRBJ2-2,NA,TRBV5-8,CASSRLAGYNTGELFF,TGTGCCAGCAGCCGACTAGCGGGATATAACACCGGGGAGCTGTTTTTT
TRBD2,TRBJ2-7,NA,TRBV7-8,CASSYRREGYEQYF,TGTGCCAGCAGCTACCGAAGGGAGGGCTACGAGCAGTACTTC
NA,TRBJ2-3,NA,TRBV6-9,CASNTGAGGTDTQYF,TGTGCCAGCAATACAGGTGCCGGAGGCACAGATACGCAGTATTTT
NA,TRBJ2-4,NA,TRBV6-5,CASSYSSRVAKNIQYF,TGTGCCAGCAGTTACAGCAGCAGAGTAGCCAAGAACATTCAGTACTTC
NA,TRBJ2-3,NA,TRBV19,CASSRGPSTDTQYF,TGTGCCAGTTCAAGGGGTCCTAGCACAGATACGCAGTATTTT
NA,TRBJ1-2,NA,TRBV11-2,CASSLGAGLGGYTF,TGTGCCAGCAGCTTAGGCGCAGGGCTGGGTGGCTACACCTTC
NA,TRBJ2-1,NA,TRBV19,CASSIESGFKGDLQFF,TGTGCCAGTAGTATAGAGTCAGGGTTTAAAGGGGATCTACAGTTCTTC
TRBD1,TRBJ1-6,NA,TRBV11-2,CASSQSDRGRAYNSPLHF,TGTGCCAGCAGCCAGAGTGACAGGGGACGGGCCTATAATTCACCCCTCCACTTT
NA,TRBJ1-2,NA,TRBV10-1,CASSRLSRSRKVYGYTF,TGCGCCAGCAGTCGTTTATCAAGATCGCGAAAGGTCTATGGCTACACCTTC
TRBD1,TRBJ2-2,NA,TRBV6-5,CASSYQDRVDTGELFF,TGTGCCAGCAGTTACCAGGACAGGGTGGACACCGGGGAGCTGTTTTTT
TRBD2,TRBJ2-1,NA,TRBV18,CASSLAEGLAGYEQFF,TGTGCCAGCTCACTGGCTGAGGGACTAGCGGGTTATGAGCAGTTCTTC
TRBD2,TRBJ2-2,NA,TRBV5-1,CASSLGGGNTGELFF,TGCGCCAGCAGCTTGGGCGGGGGGAACACCGGGGAGCTGTTTTTT
TRBD1,TRBJ1-2,NA,TRBV4-1,CASSQNTGGKGGYTF,TGCGCCAGCAGCCAAAACACAGGGGGCAAAGGTGGCTACACCTTC
NA,TRBJ2-7,NA,TRBV7-9,CASSLVGQRHYEQYF,TGTGCCAGCAGCTTAGTAGGGCAGAGACACTACGAGCAGTACTTC
NA,TRBJ2-2,once,TRBV7-9,CAPSVENTGELFF,TGTGCCCCAAGCGTGGAGAACACCGGGGAGCTGTTTTTT
NA,TRBJ2-1,NA,TRBV4-3,CASSQVGAAEQFF,TGCGCCAGCAGCCAAGTCGGAGCGGCTGAGCAGTTCTTC
NA,TRBJ2-3,once,TRBV2,CASSEDDLWVDTQYF,TGTGCCAGCAGTGAAGATGACCTATGGGTAGATACGCAGTATTTT
NA,TRBJ2-7,NA,TRBV6-1,CASRHTGLGLNEQYF,TGTGCCAGCAGACATACAGGGTTGGGGTTAAACGAGCAGTACTTC
TRBD2,TRBJ2-1,NA,TRBV7-3,CASSSTGLAINEQFF,TGTGCCAGCAGCTCCACGGGACTAGCGATCAATGAGCAGTTCTTC
NA,TRBJ2-7,NA,TRBV5-1,CASSLGPQTYEQYF,TGCGCCAGCAGCTTGGGGCCGCAGACCTACGAGCAGTACTTC
TRBD2,TRBJ2-7,once,TRBV6-4,CASSDSEVSGGTYEQYF,TGTGCCAGCAGTGACTCGGAGGTTAGCGGGGGTACCTACGAGCAGTACTTC
NA,TRBJ1-1,NA,TRBV9,CASSVRRVNTEAFF,TGTGCCAGCAGCGTGAGACGGGTAAACACTGAAGCTTTCTTT
TRBD2,TRBJ2-2,NA,TRBV10-1,CAAGLAGGTGELFF,TGCGCGGCGGGACTAGCGGGAGGAACCGGGGAGCTGTTTTTT
NA,TRBJ2-1,NA,TRBV29-1,CSVDGTSSNNEQFF,TGCAGCGTCGACGGGACTTCGTCTAACAATGAGCAGTTCTTC
NA,TRBJ1-1,NA,TRBV7-8,CASSPRGDPNTEAFF,TGTGCCAGCAGCCCCCGAGGGGACCCAAACACTGAAGCTTTCTTT
NA,TRBJ2-1,NA,TRBV27,CASSLGSSEQFF,TGTGCCAGCAGTTTAGGAAGCAGTGAGCAGTTCTTC
TRBD1,TRBJ2-4,NA,TRBV5-8,CASSADRAAKNIQYF,TGTGCCAGCAGCGCAGACAGGGCGGCCAAAAACATTCAGTACTTC
NA,TRBJ2-1,NA,TRBV6-1,CASSEYSSPYNEQFF,TGTGCCAGCAGTGAATATTCGAGCCCCTACAATGAGCAGTTCTTC
NA,TRBJ2-1,NA,TRBV15,CATSRPMRISTTPEQFF,TGTGCCACCAGCAGACCGATGCGGATTAGTACTACGCCCGAGCAGTTCTTC